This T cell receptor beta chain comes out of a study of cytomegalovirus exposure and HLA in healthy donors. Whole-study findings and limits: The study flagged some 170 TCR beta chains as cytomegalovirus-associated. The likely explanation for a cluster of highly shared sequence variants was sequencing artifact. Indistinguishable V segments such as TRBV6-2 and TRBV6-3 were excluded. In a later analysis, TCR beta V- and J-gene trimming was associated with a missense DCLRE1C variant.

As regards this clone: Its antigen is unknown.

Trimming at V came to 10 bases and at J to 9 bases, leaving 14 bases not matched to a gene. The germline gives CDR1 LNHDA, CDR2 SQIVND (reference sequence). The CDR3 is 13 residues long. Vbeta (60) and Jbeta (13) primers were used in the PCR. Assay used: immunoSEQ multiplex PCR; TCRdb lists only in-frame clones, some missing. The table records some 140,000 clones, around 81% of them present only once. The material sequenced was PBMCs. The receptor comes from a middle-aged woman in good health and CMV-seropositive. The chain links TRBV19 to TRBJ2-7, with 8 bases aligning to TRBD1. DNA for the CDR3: TGTGCCACCGGACAGGGACTGGGCCAGCGGCAGTACTTC. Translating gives CATGQGLGQRQYF. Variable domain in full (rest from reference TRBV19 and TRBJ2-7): DGGITQSPKYLFRKEGQNVTLSCEQNLNHDAMYWYRQDPGQGLRLIYYSQIVNDFQKGDIAEGYSVSREKKESFPLTVTSAQKNPTAFYLCATGQGLGQRQYFGPGTRLTVT.